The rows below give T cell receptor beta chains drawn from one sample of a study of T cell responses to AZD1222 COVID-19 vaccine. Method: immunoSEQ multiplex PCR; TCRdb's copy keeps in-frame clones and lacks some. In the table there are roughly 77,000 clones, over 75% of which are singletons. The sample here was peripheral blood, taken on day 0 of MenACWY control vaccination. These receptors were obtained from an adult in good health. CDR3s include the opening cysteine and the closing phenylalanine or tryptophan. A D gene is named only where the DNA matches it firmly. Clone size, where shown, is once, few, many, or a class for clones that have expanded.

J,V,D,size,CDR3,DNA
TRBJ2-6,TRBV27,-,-,CASSPVGVSGANVLTF,TGTGCCAGCAGCCCGGTGGGGGTTTCTGGGGCCAACGTCCTGACTTTC
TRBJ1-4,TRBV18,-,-,CASSGQANEKLFF,TGTGCCAGCTCCGGCCAGGCAAATGAAAAACTGTTTTTT
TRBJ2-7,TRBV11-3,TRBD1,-,CANSFTGASEQYF,TGTGCCAACAGCTTTACAGGGGCGAGCGAGCAGTACTTC
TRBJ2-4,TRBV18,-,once,CASSPARGF,TGTGCCAGCTCACCCGCGCGGGGCTTC
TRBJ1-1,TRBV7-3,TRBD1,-,CAADRGVAEAFF,TGTGCCGCGGACAGGGGGGTGGCTGAAGCTTTCTTT
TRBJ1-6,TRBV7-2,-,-,CASSQRGGLNSPLHF,TGTGCCAGCAGCCAGCGGGGCGGACTAAATTCACCCCTCCACTTT
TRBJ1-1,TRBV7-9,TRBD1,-,CASSRDRNYMNTEAFF,TGTGCCAGCAGCCGGGACAGAAACTACATGAACACTGAAGCTTTCTTT
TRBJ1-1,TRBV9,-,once,CASSVGSGMNTEAFF,TGTGCCAGCAGCGTAGGATCGGGTATGAACACTGAAGCTTTCTTT
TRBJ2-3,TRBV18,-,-,CASSPASTDTQYF,TGTGCCAGCTCACCGGCTAGCACAGATACGCAGTATTTT
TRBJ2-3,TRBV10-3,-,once,CAIRVGPTDTQYF,TGTGCCATTAGGGTGGGGCCCACAGATACGCAGTATTTT